This entry concerns a single T cell receptor beta chain. The antigen it binds to is not known. No base-level quality is on record; no much larger clone is a single base apart. Each collaborating institution followed its own protocols to collect whole blood in K2EDTA tubes. Collaborator samples were shipped for TCRbeta analysis as frozen whole blood, isolated PBMCs, or DNA extracted from either sample type. The data belong to a study of blood T cell repertoires in COVID-19 (dated by TCRdb to 2019 to 2021). For the study in its entirety: The collaborator samples originated in the United States, Italy and Spain and spanned the acute and convalescent phases of COVID-19. The material from the prospective study consisted of cDNA or gDNA derived from T cells, B-cell-depleted T cells, or PBMCs. The dataset comprised deeply sampled blood TCRbeta repertoires from subjects exposed to, actively infected with, or recovered from COVID-19. The repertoires were made available in a free public database intended to serve as a resource for research on the immune response to SARS-CoV-2. Samples were obtained from the ongoing ImmuneRACE study (first 160 participants) and from approximately 1,200 subjects provided by 6 global collaborators. The sample metadata nearly always contained a de-identified subject ID, COVID-19 status, age in years and sex. Where available, HLA class I and class II types were taken from metadata supplied by the sample provider and were not determined by assay-based typing. Results the study describes overall, beyond this receptor: Clinical and demographic metadata were provided uncurated, with the amount varying by source and participant.

CDR1 and CDR2 were assigned from the germline V gene as SGDLS and YYNGEE. From cysteine to phenylalanine, the CDR3 is 14 amino acids long. The DNA shown is the 42-base CDR3, in frame from base 1. The junction shows trimming of 1 base on V and 5 bases on J, and the gene matches do not reach 5 bases of it. TCRbeta CDR3 regions were amplified from genomic DNA using the immunoSEQ Assay, a bias-controlled multiplex PCR. Per the original workflow: Nucleated cell counts per sample were estimated from amplification of reference gene primers within the assay. Sequence reads were collapsed and filtered to measure the absolute abundance of every unique TCRbeta CDR3 rearrangement. For each sample, productive Simpson clonality was calculated by taking the square root of Simpson's diversity index across productive rearrangements. In its TCRdb copy, this immuneACCESS table keeps in-frame sequences only and misses some clones. Where compared with another copy, unresolved V genes explain less than half of these, and the others have no known cause. V, J and clone size reflect that table, while D and trimming were determined from the DNA. Present in this sample are fewer than 350,000 clones, roughly 88% of which were seen just once. The top ten clonotypes cover about 9.8% of the sample.

Sequenced: peripheral blood. This TCR was recovered from a man younger than 30 with active or convalescent COVID-19. The rearrangement combines TRBV9 with TRBJ1-2; TRBD1 lines up with 7 middle nucleotides. The sequenced DNA is TGTGCCAGCAGCGTACGAGGGGGCCTGTATGGCTACACCTTC. Its translation reads: CASSVRGGLYGYTF.